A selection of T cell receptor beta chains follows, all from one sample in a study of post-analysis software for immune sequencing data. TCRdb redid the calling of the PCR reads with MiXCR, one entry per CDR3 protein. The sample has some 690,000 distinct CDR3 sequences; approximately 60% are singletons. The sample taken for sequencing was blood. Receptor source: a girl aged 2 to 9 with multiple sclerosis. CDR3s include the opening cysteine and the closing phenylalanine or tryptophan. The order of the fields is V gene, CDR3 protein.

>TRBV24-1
CATTARTGTPDQETQYF
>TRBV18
CASSRSRGESPLHF
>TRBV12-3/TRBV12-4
CASSKTVFTDTQYF
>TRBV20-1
CSARDPGPGNEQFF
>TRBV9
CASSVLPRADKEETQYF
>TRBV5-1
CASSLGDRGRGSPLHF
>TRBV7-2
CASSSRERQETQYF
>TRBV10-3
CATTEGYNEQFF
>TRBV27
CASSPYRTGMDTEAFF
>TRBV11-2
CASSFNEGRNTEAFF
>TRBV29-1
CSGRMKIEGGRQYF
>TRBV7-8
CASSLASGLAGPDTQYF
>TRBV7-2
CASSLGIANYGYTF
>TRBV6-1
CASSEVMVGSPLHF
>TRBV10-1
CAGSELAGGPWHEQFF
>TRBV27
CASGVIGRPGVDNEQFF
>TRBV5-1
CASSNGLAGDSDTQYF
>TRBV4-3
CASSQVVGMIYGYTF
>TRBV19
CASSAASYGYTF
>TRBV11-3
CASSRGQGDHNEQFF